The 30 T cell receptor beta chains listed next were all sequenced from one sample in a study of regulatory T cells in long-lasting Graves disease. TCR beta libraries were built with iRepertoire HTBI primers and Arm-PCR of CDR3 regions. Via MiXCR, TCRdb re-called the multiplex PCR reads, giving one row per CDR3 protein. Here the sample spans approximately 690,000 distinct CDR3 sequences, 25% to 35% being singletons. The time point denotes: persistent/refractory GD, antithyroid drugs over 5 years with positive TRAb. Making the TCR library involved RNA that had been extracted from PBMCs. This material consisted of peripheral blood mononuclear cells (PBMCs), taken when the disease was refractory, from a patient treated with antithyroid drugs. These receptors all come from a female donor with Graves disease.

The V and J genes are TRBV7-2 and TRBJ1-4; D is uncertain. V lost 5 bases and J lost 0, with 10 bases in between. CDR3 length: 15 residues. Germline lookup yields CDR1 SGHTA and CDR2 FQGNSA. CDR3 region: CASSAGRATNEKLFF. CDR3 DNA: TGTGCCAGCAGCGCCGGGAGAGCAACTAATGAAAAACTGTTTTTT. Complete variable domain (other parts from reference TRBV7-2 and TRBJ1-4): GAGVSQSPSNKVTEKGKDVELRCDPISGHTALYWYRQSLGQGLEFLIYFQGNSAPDKSGLPSDRFSAERTGGSVSTLTIQRTQQEDSAVYLCASSAGRATNEKLFFGSGTQLSVL.

This clonotype was detected ten times or more. The chain links TRBV6-1 to TRBJ1-2; the D gene is possibly TRBD1 (5 bases). Germline CDR1 MNHNS, CDR2 SASEGT. The CDR3 has 15 residues. V was shortened by 5 bases and J by 4 bases, with 17 bases between the two germline ends. The CDR3 sequence: CASSPLRTDSYGYTF. In DNA form, the CDR3 reads TGTGCCAGCAGTCCCCTCCGGACTGACAGCTATGGCTACACCTTC.

This clonotype was seen at least ten times. The chain employs TRBV2 and TRBJ1-6; 10 nucleotides match TRBD1. CDR1 SNHLY and CDR2 FYNNEI come from the germline V gene. After removal of 4 bases from V and 8 bases from J, the junction contained 8 bases not matched to a gene. The CDR3 contains 16 residues. CDR3 DNA: TGTGCCAGCAGTGTTATCCGGGACAGGGGTTATTCACCCCTCCACTTT. This sequence encodes CASSVIRDRGYSPLHF.

The chain has TRBV19 and TRBJ2-5; D is ambiguous. From germline, CDR1 is LNHDA and CDR2 SQIVND (reference sequence). The V end lost 5 bases, the J end lost 1 base, and 11 bases lay between the germline ends. The CDR3 covers 14 residues. DNA for the CDR3: TGTGCCAGTAGTCCCCCTCGGACCCAAGAGACCCAGTACTTC. It codes for CASSPPRTQETQYF.

The chain has TRBV7-7 and TRBJ2-2; TRBD2 aligns across 9 bases. V trimming: 4 bases; J trimming: 4 bases; junction bases outside the gene matches: 7. The germline CDR1 and CDR2 sequences are SSHAT and FNYEAQ (reference sequence). The CDR3 sequence is 16 residues long. The CDR3 sequence is CASSSASGIVTGELFF. CDR3 nucleotide sequence: TGTGCCAGCAGCTCGGCTAGCGGGATTGTCACCGGGGAGCTGTTTTTT.

This clonotype showed up many times. The chain recombines TRBV7-2 with TRBJ1-2; D uncertain. The V end was cut by 5 bases, the J end by 0 bases, with 13 bases between. The CDR3 contains 15 residues. Germline assignment: CDR1 SGHTA and CDR2 FQGNSA. CDR3 loop: CASSARAGTNYGYTF. The DNA for the CDR3 is TGTGCCAGCAGCGCTAGGGCCGGAACTAACTATGGCTACACCTTC. Together with reference TRBV7-2 and TRBJ1-2, the CDR3 gives the full variable domain: GAGVSQSPSNKVTEKGKDVELRCDPISGHTALYWYRQSLGQGLEFLIYFQGNSAPDKSGLPSDRFSAERTGGSVSTLTIQRTQQEDSAVYLCASSARAGTNYGYTFGSGTRLTVV.

In this sample, this clonotype turned up many times. This chain connects TRBV6-1 to TRBJ2-5; a weak D match, TRBD2 (6 bases). Germline-derived CDR1 and CDR2 are MNHNS and SASEGT. The germline V and J ends were trimmed by 6 bases and 5 bases, with 16 bases remaining between them. The CDR3 has 14 amino acids. CDR3 region: CASSSGLTRETQYF. CDR3 sequence (DNA): TGTGCCAGCAGCTCCGGACTAACCCGGGAGACCCAGTACTTC.

Concerning this clonotype: Since no conserved phenylalanine or tryptophan closes the CDR3, a read error is the likely cause. The chain employs TRBV25-1 and TRBJ2-7; D might be TRBD1 or TRBD2, each matching 6 bases. The germline V gene encodes CDR1 MGHDK and CDR2 SYGVNS. V was shortened by 4 bases and J by 1 base, with 11 bases between the two germline ends. CDR3 size: 14 residues. The CDR3 spells CASSVRGESYEQYS. The CDR3 bases are TGTGCCAGCAGTGTGAGGGGGGAATCCTACGAGCAGTACTCC.

The sample holds a few counts of this clonotype. The gene calls are TRBV6-1 and TRBJ1-2; D unclear. The CDR3 runs to 13 residues. Germline V CDR1 and CDR2: MNHNS, SASEGT. V shed 6 bases and J shed 4 bases, with 12 bases lying between them. The CDR3 coding sequence is TGTGCCAGCAGCTCGACTAGGGTCTATGGCTACACCTTC. Residues: CASSSTRVYGYTF.

CDR3 amino acids: CASSLGGAGLTEAFF. CDR3 sequence (DNA): TGTGCCAGCAGTTTAGGTGGGGCCGGGCTCACTGAAGCTTTCTTT. The chain is built from TRBV12-3 or TRBV12-4 and TRBJ1-1, with D tentatively TRBD1 (5 bases). This CDR3 is 15 amino acids long. The germline V and J ends were trimmed by 1 base and 4 bases, with 13 bases remaining between them.

The V gene is TRBV6-5, the J gene TRBJ1-2; D is undetermined. V was pared by 0 bases and J by 6 bases, with 8 bases between. The germline V gene encodes CDR1 MNHEY and CDR2 SVGAGI. This CDR3 comprises 13 residues. CDR3 protein: CASSYSMGDGYTF. The CDR3 DNA sequence: TGTGCCAGCAGTTACTCGATGGGCGATGGCTACACCTTC.

The genes are TRBV30 and TRBJ1-1, with D unresolved. Germline CDR1 and CDR2: GTSNPN and SVGIG (reference sequence). V was cut by 4 bases and J by 4 bases, with 10 bases left in between. This CDR3 comprises 12 residues. CDR3 DNA sequence: TGTGCCTGGAATACTGGGCGCACTGAAGCTTTCTTT. Amino acids: CAWNTGRTEAFF.

This clonotype has a handful of counts. The rearrangement joins TRBV5-5 to TRBJ2-7, with D hard to call. Trimming pared 7 bases from V and 4 bases from J, leaving 15 bases between. CDR1 and CDR2 from the germline V gene are SGHKS and YYEKEE (reference sequence). The CDR3 has 13 residues. CDR3 sequence: CASRSLRLYEQYF. In DNA, the CDR3 is TGTGCCAGCCGCTCACTCCGGTTATACGAGCAGTACTTC.

V usage is TRBV12-3 or TRBV12-4 and J usage is TRBJ2-2; D possibly corresponds to TRBD1 (6 bases). The CDR3 has 16 residues. The germline V and J ends were trimmed by 5 bases and 4 bases, with 17 bases remaining between them. The CDR3: CASSVTQGRGTGELFF. The CDR3 nucleotides are TGTGCCAGCAGTGTAACACAGGGCAGGGGCACCGGGGAGCTGTTTTTT.

The chain joins TRBV3-1 to TRBJ1-1, with TRBD1 matching 8 bases. CDR1 is LGHDT, CDR2 YNNKEL, per germline (reference sequence). With V trimmed by 2 bases and J by 6 bases, 8 bases remained unmatched. The CDR3 contains 15 residues. This chain's CDR3 is CASSQPQGAVSEAFF. CDR3 nucleotide sequence: TGTGCCAGCAGCCAACCCCAGGGGGCGGTTTCTGAAGCTTTCTTT.

The V and J genes are TRBV10-3 and TRBJ2-5; 8 bases match TRBD2. In germline, CDR1 is ENHRY, CDR2 SYGVKD. This CDR3 has 11 residues. V shed 10 bases and J 5 bases; nucleotides not matched to a gene: 3. DNA of the CDR3: TGTGCCACGGGGGGGGGGGAGACCCAGTACTTC. This codes for CATGGGETQYF.

The gene calls are TRBV20-1 and TRBJ2-7; D unresolved. Trimming cost V 0 bases and J 2 bases, with 11 bases left between them. CDR3 length: 14 amino acids. CDR1 is DFQATT, CDR2 SNEGSKA, per germline (reference sequence). CDR3 protein: CSARDYSATYEQYF. The CDR3 coding sequence is TGCAGTGCTAGAGACTACAGTGCAACCTACGAGCAGTACTTC.

J is TRBJ2-7 and V is TRBV7-9; TRBD2 matches 9 bases. Per the germline V gene, CDR1 is SEHNR and CDR2 is FQNEAQ (reference sequence). V lost 5 bases to trimming and J lost 6 bases; unmatched junction nucleotides: 14. This CDR3 is built from 16 residues. The CDR3 nucleotides are TGTGCCAGCAGCCCGAACCGGGGCGGGAGGGCCTTCGAGCAGTACTTC. This translates into CASSPNRGGRAFEQYF.

This clonotype turned up a few times. This chain connects TRBV7-6 to TRBJ2-7; 8 bases are a match to TRBD2. CDR3 length: 16 residues. The V segment lost 0 bases and the J segment 4 bases; nucleotides outside the gene matches: 8. Germline CDR1 and CDR2: SGHVS and FNYEAQ. CDR3 residues: CASSLAPGGQGYEQYF. In DNA, the CDR3 is TGTGCCAGCAGCTTAGCGCCGGGAGGGCAGGGGTACGAGCAGTACTTC.

This clonotype has ten or more counts. The chain combines TRBV2 with TRBJ1-2; no clear D. Germline V gene data show CDR1 as SNHLY and CDR2 as FYNNEI. Trimming took 0 bases from V and 8 from J, leaving 16 bases between them. There are 15 residues in the CDR3. The DNA of the CDR3 is TGTGCCAGCAGTGAAGCCCTCAGGCGAGCTGGGGGCTACACCTTC. Translating it yields CASSEALRRAGGYTF.

This sequence joins TRBV20-1 and TRBJ1-1; maybe TRBD1 (5 bases). Trimming removed 3 bases from V and 6 bases from J, with 17 bases in between. The CDR3 runs to 14 residues. Per the germline V gene, CDR1 is DFQATT and CDR2 is SNEGSKA (reference sequence). DNA of the CDR3: TGCAGTGCTAGTCCCCCAGGGCGGGCCCCTGAAGCTTTCTTT. Its translation: CSASPPGRAPEAFF.

This clonotype was counted ten times or more. V usage is TRBV12-3 or TRBV12-4 and J usage is TRBJ1-6; TRBD1 matches at 9 bases. V was clipped by 5 bases and J by 10 bases; unmatched bases: 6. This CDR3 region has 14 residues. The CDR3 DNA reads TGTGCCAGCAGTGAGGGACAGGGAAGGTCACCCCTCCACTTT. It translates to CASSEGQGRSPLHF.

This clonotype was counted many times. The chain combines TRBV12-3 or TRBV12-4 with TRBJ2-7; 8 nucleotides match TRBD1. CDR3 length: 15 amino acids. V trimming: 5 bases; J trimming: 2 bases; junction bases outside the gene matches: 8. The DNA for the CDR3 is TGTGCCAGCAGTCACACAGGGGGAGCAACCTACGAGCAGTACTTC. The encoded protein is CASSHTGGATYEQYF.

The rearrangement joins TRBV3-1 to TRBJ2-5, with TRBD2 identical over 10 bases. J was trimmed by 1 base and V by 5 bases; bases with no gene match: 4. The CDR3 is 15 residues long. The germline gives CDR1 LGHDT, CDR2 YNNKEL (reference sequence). CDR3 sequence: CASSWTSGIQETQYF. The CDR3 bases are TGTGCCAGCAGCTGGACTAGCGGAATCCAAGAGACCCAGTACTTC.

Note on this clonotype: It may be a read error: a sequence one base away is much more abundant. This rearrangement joins TRBV28 to TRBJ1-1; no firm D call. The V end lost 5 bases, the J end lost 8 bases, and 18 bases lay between the germline ends. The CDR3 loop spans 14 amino acids. In germline, CDR1 is MDHEN, CDR2 SYDVKM. The CDR3 loop is CASSPTLGDLEAFF. As DNA, the CDR3 is TGTGCCAGCAGTCCGACTCTCGGGGATCTCGAAGCTTTCTTT.

This rearrangement joins TRBV5-1 to TRBJ1-1; TRBD1 aligns across 8 bases. Germline V lookup: CDR1 SGHRS, CDR2 YFSETQ. The CDR3 extends over 15 amino acids. V lost 4 bases and J lost 1; bases outside the gene matches: 6. CDR3: CASSLRQGRNTEAFF. CDR3 nucleotide sequence: TGCGCCAGCAGCCTACGACAGGGGAGGAACACTGAAGCTTTCTTT. Based on the CDR3 plus reference TRBV5-1 and TRBJ1-1, the full variable domain is KAGVTQTPRYLIKTRGQQVTLSCSPISGHRSVSWYQQTPGQGLQFLFEYFSETQRNKGNFPGRFSGRQFSNSRSEMNVSTLELGDSALYLCASSLRQGRNTEAFFGQGTRLTVV.

The chain couples TRBV12-3 or TRBV12-4 to TRBJ1-3; no definite D call. The CDR3 contains 11 residues. V lost 5 bases and J lost 6, with 5 bases in between. DNA of the CDR3: TGTGCCAGCAGTCCTTTAAACACCATATATTTT. Its translation is CASSPLNTIYF.

The rearrangement joins TRBV28 to TRBJ1-5; D gene ambiguous. The germline V gene encodes CDR1 MDHEN and CDR2 SYDVKM. The CDR3 totals 17 residues. Deletions cut 3 bases from V and 0 bases from J, with 15 bases between. The CDR3 protein is CASSFNVVPYSNQPQHF. CDR3 nucleotides: TGTGCCAGCAGTTTTAACGTGGTGCCTTATAGCAATCAGCCCCAGCATTTT.

The chain links TRBV14 to TRBJ1-2; D ambiguous. V was shortened by 1 base and J by 2 bases, with 8 bases between the two germline ends. Germline V gene data show CDR1 as SGHDN and CDR2 as FVKESK. CDR3 length: 14 amino acids. The CDR3 DNA reads TGTGCCAGCAGCCAAGGGGCACCGAACTATGGCTACACCTTC. As protein: CASSQGAPNYGYTF.

V usage is TRBV28 and J usage is TRBJ1-2; no firm D call. CDR3 length: 12 residues. Germline assignment: CDR1 MDHEN and CDR2 SYDVKM. Trimming removed 2 bases from V and 8 bases from J, with 9 bases in between. CDR3 residues: CASSLDAGGYTF. The CDR3 DNA reads TGTGCCAGCAGTTTAGACGCCGGAGGCTACACCTTC.